The rows below give T cell receptor beta chains drawn from one sample of a study of shared clonotypes between healthy human individuals. Produced via immunoSEQ multiplex PCR; TCRdb's table is partial and in-frame only. This table holds around 500,000 clones, around 79% found once. The sample consisted of PBMCs. Every receptor here comes from a woman aged 40 to 50 in good health. Some clones in this sample may be carry-over from other donors' samples. CDR3s include the opening cysteine and the closing phenylalanine or tryptophan. D genes are given only for firm matches. Expanded clones get a size class; other rows say once, few or many, or leave the size out.

>NA|TRBV2|TRBJ2-1|once
CASSEWRAEHNEQFF
TGTGCCAGCAGTGAGTGGAGGGCCGAACACAATGAGCAGTTCTTC
>NA|TRBV25-1|TRBJ2-1|NA
CASGMDYNEQFF
TGTGCCAGCGGGATGGACTACAATGAGCAGTTCTTC
>TRBD1|TRBV30|TRBJ2-7|NA
CAWSVAGGGYEQYF
TGTGCCTGGAGTGTCGCAGGGGGCGGCTACGAGCAGTACTTC
>NA|TRBV27|TRBJ2-7|NA
CASSLRQALSYEQYF
TGTGCCAGCAGTTTAAGACAGGCCCTCTCCTACGAGCAGTACTTC
>TRBD1|TRBV29-1|TRBJ2-7|NA
CSVEERQGILPYEQYF
TGCAGCGTTGAGGAGCGACAGGGAATTTTACCCTACGAGCAGTACTTC
>NA|TRBV6-5|TRBJ2-2|few
CASSLQGTGELFF
TGTGCCAGCAGTTTGCAGGGAACCGGGGAGCTGTTTTTT
>NA|TRBV7-2|TRBJ2-2|NA
CASSFLNGGPGELFF
TGTGCCAGCAGCTTCCTAAATGGGGGCCCCGGGGAGCTGTTTTTT
>NA|TRBV5-4|TRBJ2-2|once
CASSYNTGELFF
TGTGCCAGCAGCTATAACACCGGGGAGCTGTTTTTT
>NA|TRBV6-5|TRBJ1-3|NA
CASSYSLSGNTIYF
TGTGCCAGCAGTTACTCGCTCTCTGGAAACACCATATATTTT
>TRBD2|TRBV27|TRBJ2-1|NA
CASSPKPSGSKNEQFF
TGTGCCAGCAGTCCGAAACCTAGCGGGAGTAAGAATGAGCAGTTCTTC
>NA|TRBV5-4|TRBJ2-5|NA
CASSAGETQYF
TGTGCCAGCAGCGCCGGGGAGACCCAGTACTTC
>NA|TRBV12-5|TRBJ1-1|NA
CASAIEAGVGAFF
TGTGCTAGTGCCATCGAGGCCGGGGTCGGAGCTTTCTTT
>TRBD2|TRBV7-9|TRBJ2-7|NA
CASSPPLVGSGMAEQYF
TGTGCCAGCAGCCCCCCCCTGGTCGGCAGCGGGATGGCCGAGCAGTACTTC
>TRBD2|TRBV7-8|TRBJ2-7|NA
CASSFGTSGSGYEQYF
TGTGCCAGCAGCTTCGGGACTAGCGGGAGTGGCTACGAGCAGTACTTC
>NA|TRBV7-8|TRBJ1-4|once
CASSLGARREKLFF
TGTGCCAGCAGCTTAGGAGCCCGTCGGGAAAAACTGTTTTTT
>NA|TRBV9|TRBJ2-1|NA
CASSGTSGRYNEQFF
TGTGCCAGCAGCGGGACAAGCGGACGTTACAATGAGCAGTTCTTC
>NA|TRBV5-4|TRBJ1-2|NA
CASLSRDSYYGYTF
TGTGCCAGCCTTAGTCGCGACAGTTACTATGGCTACACCTTC
>NA|TRBV30|TRBJ1-6|few
CAWSPSNSPLHF
TGTGCCTGGAGCCCCTCAAATTCACCCCTCCACTTT
>NA|TRBV15|TRBJ2-2|NA
CATSRSGSGELFF
TGTGCCACCAGCAGATCGGGCTCCGGGGAGCTGTTTTTT
>TRBD2|TRBV10-1|TRBJ2-7|NA
CASSDRIAGFEQYF
TGCGCCAGCAGTGACCGAATAGCGGGATTCGAGCAGTACTTC
>NA|TRBV6-5|TRBJ2-3|NA
CASSYIGAAQDTQYF
TGTGCCAGCAGTTATATTGGGGCCGCGCAGGATACGCAGTATTTT
>NA|TRBV6-6|TRBJ1-5|NA
CASNPSGGNQPQHF
TGTGCCAGCAATCCCAGTGGGGGCAATCAGCCCCAGCATTTT
>NA|TRBV6-1|TRBJ1-3|NA
CASSEGSVAGNTIYF
TGTGCCAGCAGTGAAGGTAGTGTTGCTGGAAACACCATATATTTT